Below, 4 T cell receptor beta chains from the same sample are listed, as sequenced in a study of T cells in Graves' hyperthyroidism and ophthalmopathy. Using RNA transcripts as the source, TCR beta CDR3 regions were amplified. Carried out on the TCR CDR3, a first-round RT-PCR used the HTBI primer set. TCRdb re-derived calls from the multiplex PCR reads in MiXCR, one entry per CDR3 protein. The sample records hundreds of thousands of distinct CDR3 sequences, about 45% being singletons. Sequencing used peripheral blood or thyroid tissue (not recorded which). The receptor source for this set is a young woman with Graves' hyperthyroidism.

In this sample, this clonotype turned up a few times. This rearrangement joins TRBV20-1 to TRBJ2-5, with 13 bases matching TRBD2. CDR1 is DFQATT and CDR2 is SNEGSKA in the germline V gene (reference sequence). Losses at the gene ends were 1 base for V and 2 bases for J; bases not matched to a gene: 4. The CDR3 contains 16 residues. For the CDR3, the DNA is TGCAGTGCTAGAGTCGTGGGACTAGCGGGACAAGAGACCCAGTACTTC. Translating it yields CSARVVGLAGQETQYF.

The V and J genes are TRBV10-2 and TRBJ2-7, with D maybe TRBD2 (7 bases). Trimming pared 6 bases from V and 4 bases from J, leaving 22 bases between. CDR1 WSHSY and CDR2 SAAADI come from the germline V gene. The CDR3 sequence is 16 residues long. CDR3 in DNA: TGCGCCAGCAGCCAAGATCGCGCGGGGGCCGGTTACGAGCAGTACTTC. Translated: CASSQDRAGAGYEQYF.

For this clonotype: A much larger clone lies one base from this, so it may be a read error. This CDR3 fails to terminate in the conserved phenylalanine or tryptophan, so it likely reflects a read error. The J gene is TRBJ1-2, the V gene TRBV7-6; D unresolved. Germline values: CDR1 SGHVS, CDR2 FNYEAQ. The CDR3 has 15 amino acids. V dropped 1 base and J dropped 0 bases, with 9 bases sitting between them. CDR3 region: CASSLGNGANYGYTL. CDR3 DNA sequence: TGTGCCAGCAGCTTAGGGAATGGTGCTAACTATGGCTACACCCTC.

This chain joins TRBV20-1 and TRBJ1-2, with 8 bases fitting TRBD1. Germline V lookup: CDR1 DFQATT, CDR2 SNEGSKA (reference sequence). V was pared by 5 bases and J by 2 bases, with 7 bases of the junction left unmatched. This CDR3 spans 14 amino acids. CDR3 DNA: TGCAGTGCTTTAGGACAGGGTTTCAACTATGGCTACACCTTC. The encoded protein is CSALGQGFNYGYTF.